This TCR beta chain was captured by sequencing in a study of regulatory T cells in long-lasting Graves disease. Notes on the study in general: With persistent disease, TRBV28, TRBJ1-2 and TRBJ2-5 were the favored segments.

The germline CDR1 and CDR2 sequences are DFQATT and SNEGSKA (reference sequence). V was cut by 6 bases and J by 10 bases, with 18 bases left in between. The CDR3 extends over 13 amino acids. Combining iRepertoire HTBI primers with Arm-PCR of CDR3 regions, the authors built TCR beta libraries. MiXCR was run by TCRdb on the multiplex PCR reads, yielding one entry per CDR3 protein. Of approximately 540,000 distinct CDR3 sequences listed, around 11% are singletons. As for time point: newly diagnosed GD, antithyroid drugs for less than 3 months. RNA extracted from PBMCs served as the sequencing template. The table lists this clonotype with many counts. Its antigen is currently unknown. This sample also appeared in a second study, on T cells in Graves' hyperthyroidism and ophthalmopathy. That paper notes: Hyperthyroidism of Graves' type that showed no ophthalmopathy progression within 18 months was stable. Carried out on the TCR CDR3, a first-round RT-PCR used the HTBI primer set. Most clonotypes expanded in the thyroid (above 0.001) were also present in blood.

Sequencing was performed on peripheral blood mononuclear cells (PBMCs), taken at new diagnosis, from a patient treated with antithyroid drugs. The TCR was taken from a woman aged 25-40 years with Graves disease. The chain has TRBV20-1 and TRBJ1-4; tentatively, D is TRBD1 (6 bases). The CDR3 loop is CSATTQQGGKLFF. The CDR3 nucleotides are TGCAGTGCAACCACGCAACAGGGAGGAAAACTGTTTTTT.